This T cell receptor (beta chain) was sequenced for a study of monozygotic twins with inflammatory bowel disease. The germline V gene has CDR1 SGHTA and CDR2 FQGNSA. The CDR3 extends over 15 amino acids. A remark on this clonotype: Its antigen is still unknown.

After re-calling the 5' RACE reads, TCRdb lists one entry per CDR3 protein, DNA absent. The sample's table shows approximately 390,000 distinct CDR3 sequences. Broader study findings: No detectable difference in repertoire similarity separated concordant from discordant twins, possibly as a result of limited power. Varying immunosuppressive regimens may have increased patient repertoire variability. Data gave no support to a single strong signal or clonotype associated with IBD.

This TCR came from a human donor with ulcerative colitis or Crohn's disease, or a healthy co-twin of an affected twin (not recorded which). This rearrangement joins TRBV7-2 to TRBJ2-3; TCRdb's D call, TRBD1, is unchecked because there is no DNA. The material sequenced was blood. The CDR3 spells CASSLQGASGDTQYF.